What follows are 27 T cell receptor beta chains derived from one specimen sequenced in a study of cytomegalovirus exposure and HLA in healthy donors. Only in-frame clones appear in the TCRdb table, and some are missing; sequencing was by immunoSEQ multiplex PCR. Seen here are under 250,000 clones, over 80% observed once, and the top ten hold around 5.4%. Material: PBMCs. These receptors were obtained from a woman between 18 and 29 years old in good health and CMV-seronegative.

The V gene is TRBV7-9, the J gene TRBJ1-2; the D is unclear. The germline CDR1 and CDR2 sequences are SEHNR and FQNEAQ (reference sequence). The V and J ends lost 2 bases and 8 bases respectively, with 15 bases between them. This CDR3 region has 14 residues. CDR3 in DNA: TGTGCCAGCAGCTTATCAGGCCAAATCGGCGGCTACACCTTC. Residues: CASSLSGQIGGYTF.

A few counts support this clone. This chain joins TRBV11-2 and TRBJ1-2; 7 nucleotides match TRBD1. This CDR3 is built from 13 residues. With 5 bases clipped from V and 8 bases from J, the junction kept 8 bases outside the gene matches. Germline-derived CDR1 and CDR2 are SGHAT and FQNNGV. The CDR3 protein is CASSDGNRGGYTF. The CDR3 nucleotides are TGTGCCAGCAGCGACGGCAACAGGGGCGGCTACACCTTC.

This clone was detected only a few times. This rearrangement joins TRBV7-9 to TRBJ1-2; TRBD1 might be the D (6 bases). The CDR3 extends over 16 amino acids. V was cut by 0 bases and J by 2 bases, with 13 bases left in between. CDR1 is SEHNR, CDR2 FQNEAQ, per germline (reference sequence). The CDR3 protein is CASSLASRTENYGYTF. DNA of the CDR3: TGTGCCAGCAGCTTAGCTTCAAGGACAGAGAACTATGGCTACACCTTC.

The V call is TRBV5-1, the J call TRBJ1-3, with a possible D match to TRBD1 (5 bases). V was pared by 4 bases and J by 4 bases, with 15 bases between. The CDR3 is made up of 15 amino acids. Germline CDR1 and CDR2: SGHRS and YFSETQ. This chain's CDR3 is CASSGTTGTGNTIYF. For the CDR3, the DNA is TGCGCCAGCAGCGGAACTACAGGAACAGGAAACACCATATATTTT.

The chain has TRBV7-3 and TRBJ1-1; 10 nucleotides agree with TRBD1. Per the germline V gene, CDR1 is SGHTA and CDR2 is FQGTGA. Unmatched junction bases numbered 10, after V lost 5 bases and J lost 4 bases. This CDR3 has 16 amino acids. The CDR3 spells CASSPRDRGVGTEAFF. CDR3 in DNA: TGTGCCAGCAGCCCGAGGGACAGGGGCGTAGGCACTGAAGCTTTCTTT.

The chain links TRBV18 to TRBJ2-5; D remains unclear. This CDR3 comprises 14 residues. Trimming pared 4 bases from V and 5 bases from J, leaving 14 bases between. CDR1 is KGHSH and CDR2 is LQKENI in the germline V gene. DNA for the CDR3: TGTGCCAGCTCACAAAACAAGGGCCGGGAGACCCAGTACTTC. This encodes CASSQNKGRETQYF.

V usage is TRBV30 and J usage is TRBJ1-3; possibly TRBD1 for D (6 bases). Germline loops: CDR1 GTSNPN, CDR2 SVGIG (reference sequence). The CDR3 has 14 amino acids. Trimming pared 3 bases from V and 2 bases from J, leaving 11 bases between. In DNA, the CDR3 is TGTGCCTGGAGCCTAGGGGGGGCTGGAAACACCATATATTTT. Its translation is CAWSLGGAGNTIYF.

The CDR3 nucleotides are TGCGCCAGCAGCTCGGGGGACAGCTTGAACACTGAAGCTTTCTTT. It yields the protein CASSSGDSLNTEAFF. This chain uses TRBV5-1 with TRBJ1-1; 7 bases fit TRBD1. Looked up from germline, CDR1 is SGHRS and CDR2 is YFSETQ. The CDR3 runs 15 residues. V lost 3 bases and J lost 0; bases outside the gene matches: 5.

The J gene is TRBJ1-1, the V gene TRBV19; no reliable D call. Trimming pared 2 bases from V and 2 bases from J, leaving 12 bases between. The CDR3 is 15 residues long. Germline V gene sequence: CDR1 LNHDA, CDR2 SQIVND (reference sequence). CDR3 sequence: CASSILSGINTEAFF. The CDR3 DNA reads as TGTGCCAGTAGTATACTCTCCGGGATTAACACTGAAGCTTTCTTT.

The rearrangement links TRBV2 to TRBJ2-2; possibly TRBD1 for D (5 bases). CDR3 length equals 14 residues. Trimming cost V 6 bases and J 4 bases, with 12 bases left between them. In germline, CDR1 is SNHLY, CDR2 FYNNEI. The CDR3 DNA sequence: TGTGCCAGCAGCCTAGGGGTTTTCACCGGGGAGCTGTTTTTT. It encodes CASSLGVFTGELFF.

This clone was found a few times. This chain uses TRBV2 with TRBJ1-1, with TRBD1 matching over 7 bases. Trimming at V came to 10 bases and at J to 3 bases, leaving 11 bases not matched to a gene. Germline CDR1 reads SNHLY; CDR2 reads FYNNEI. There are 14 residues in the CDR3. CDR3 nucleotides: TGTGCCACCACCCAGCAAACAGGGGACACTGAAGCTTTCTTT. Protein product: CATTQQTGDTEAFF. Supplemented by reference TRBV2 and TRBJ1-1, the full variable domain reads EPEVTQTPSHQVTQMGQEVILRCVPISNHLYFYWYRQILGQKVEFLVSFYNNEISEKSEIFDDQFSVERPDGSNFTLKIRSTKLEDSAMYFCATTQQTGDTEAFFGQGTRLTVV.

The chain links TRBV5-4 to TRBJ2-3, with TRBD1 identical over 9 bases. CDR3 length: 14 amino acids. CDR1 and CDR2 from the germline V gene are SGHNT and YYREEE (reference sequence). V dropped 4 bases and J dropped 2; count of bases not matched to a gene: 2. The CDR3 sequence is CASSQQGATDTQYF. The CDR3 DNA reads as TGTGCCAGCAGCCAACAGGGGGCCACAGATACGCAGTATTTT.

CDR3 loop: CASRDSVQETQYF. DNA of the CDR3: TGTGCCAGCAGGGACAGCGTCCAAGAGACCCAGTACTTC. The chain carries TRBV27 and TRBJ2-5; maybe TRBD1 (6 bases). Germline CDR1 is MNHEY and CDR2 is SMNVEV (reference sequence). Trimming pared 6 bases from V and 1 base from J, leaving 9 bases between. This CDR3 is built from 13 residues.

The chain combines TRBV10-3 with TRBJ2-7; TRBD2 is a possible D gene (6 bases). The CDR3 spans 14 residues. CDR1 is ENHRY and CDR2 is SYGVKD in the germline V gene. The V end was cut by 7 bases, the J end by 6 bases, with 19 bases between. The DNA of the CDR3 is TGTGCCATCATGGAGGAGGGGAAGCGCGGCGAGCAGTACTTC. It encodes CAIMEEGKRGEQYF.

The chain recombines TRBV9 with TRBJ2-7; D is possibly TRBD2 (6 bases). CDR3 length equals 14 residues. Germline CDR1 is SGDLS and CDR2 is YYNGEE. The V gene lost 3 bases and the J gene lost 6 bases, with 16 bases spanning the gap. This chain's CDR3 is CASSGGTQGLEQYF. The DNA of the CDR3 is TGTGCCAGCAGCGGCGGGACCCAGGGTCTCGAGCAGTACTTC.

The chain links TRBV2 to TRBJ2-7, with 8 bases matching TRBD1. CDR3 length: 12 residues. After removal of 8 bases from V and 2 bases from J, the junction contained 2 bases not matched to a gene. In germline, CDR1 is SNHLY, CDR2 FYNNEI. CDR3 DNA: TGTGCCAGCGACAGGGGAACCTACGAGCAGTACTTC. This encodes CASDRGTYEQYF.

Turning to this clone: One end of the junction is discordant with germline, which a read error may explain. CDR3: CASTKDGGGTGELFF. The CDR3 DNA reads TGTGCTAGCACCAAAGACGGGGGTGGCACCGGGGAGCTGTTTTTT. The chain joins TRBV7-7 to TRBJ2-2; maybe TRBD2 (6 bases). From germline, CDR1 is SSHAT and CDR2 FNYEAQ (reference sequence). The CDR3 loop spans 15 amino acids.

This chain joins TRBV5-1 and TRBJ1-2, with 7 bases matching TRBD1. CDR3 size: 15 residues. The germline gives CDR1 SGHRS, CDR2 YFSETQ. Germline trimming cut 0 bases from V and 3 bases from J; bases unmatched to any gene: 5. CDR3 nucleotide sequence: TGCGCCAGCAGCTTGGCAGGGGGGGCGGACTATGGCTACACCTTC. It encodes CASSLAGGADYGYTF.

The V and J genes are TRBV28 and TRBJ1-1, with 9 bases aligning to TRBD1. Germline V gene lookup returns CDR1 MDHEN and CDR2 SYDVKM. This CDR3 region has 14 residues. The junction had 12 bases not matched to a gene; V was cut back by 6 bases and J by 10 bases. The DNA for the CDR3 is TGTGCCAGCAGCGCACGGATGACAGGGGGGGGAGCTTTCTTT. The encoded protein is CASSARMTGGGAFF.

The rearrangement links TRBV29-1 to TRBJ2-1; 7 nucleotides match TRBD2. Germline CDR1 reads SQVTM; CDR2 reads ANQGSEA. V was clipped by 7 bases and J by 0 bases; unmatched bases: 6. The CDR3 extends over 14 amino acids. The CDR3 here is CSGGGGVSYNEQFF. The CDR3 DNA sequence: TGCAGCGGGGGCGGGGGTGTCTCCTACAATGAGCAGTTCTTC.

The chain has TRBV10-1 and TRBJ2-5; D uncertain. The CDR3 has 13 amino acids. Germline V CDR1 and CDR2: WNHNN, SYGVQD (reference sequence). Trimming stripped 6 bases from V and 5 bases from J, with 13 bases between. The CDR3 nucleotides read TGCGCCAGCAGCGAAAGGTGGTATGAGACCCAGTACTTC. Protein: CASSERWYETQYF.

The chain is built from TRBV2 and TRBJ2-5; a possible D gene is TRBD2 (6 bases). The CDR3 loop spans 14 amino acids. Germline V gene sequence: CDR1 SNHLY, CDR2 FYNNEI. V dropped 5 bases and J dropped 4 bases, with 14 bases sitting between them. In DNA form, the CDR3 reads TGTGCCAGCAGTACCCTTCAGGGAGGAGAGACCCAGTACTTC. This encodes CASSTLQGGETQYF. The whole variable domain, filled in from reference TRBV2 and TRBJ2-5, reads EPEVTQTPSHQVTQMGQEVILRCVPISNHLYFYWYRQILGQKVEFLVSFYNNEISEKSEIFDDQFSVERPDGSNFTLKIRSTKLEDSAMYFCASSTLQGGETQYFGPGTRLLVL.

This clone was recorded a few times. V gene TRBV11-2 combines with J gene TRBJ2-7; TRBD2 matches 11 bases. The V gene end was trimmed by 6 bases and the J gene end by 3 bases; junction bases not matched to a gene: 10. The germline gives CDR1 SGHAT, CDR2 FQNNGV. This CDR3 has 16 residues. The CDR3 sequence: CASRRLAGRPDYEQYF. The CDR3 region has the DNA TGTGCCAGCAGAAGACTAGCGGGGCGACCAGACTACGAGCAGTACTTC. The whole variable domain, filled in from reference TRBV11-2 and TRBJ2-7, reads EAGVAQSPRYKIIEKRQSVAFWCNPISGHATLYWYQQILGQGPKLLIQFQNNGVVDDSQLPKDRFSAERLKGVDSTLKIQPAKLEDSAVYLCASRRLAGRPDYEQYFGPGTRLTVT.

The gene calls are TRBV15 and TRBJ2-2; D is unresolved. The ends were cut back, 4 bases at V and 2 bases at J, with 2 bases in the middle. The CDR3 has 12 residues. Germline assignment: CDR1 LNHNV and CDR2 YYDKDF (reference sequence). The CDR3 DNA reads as TGTGCCACCAGCAAAAACACCGGGGAGCTGTTTTTT. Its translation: CATSKNTGELFF.

In nucleotides, the CDR3 is TGCGCCAGCAGCTTCAGTCGGGGCGATAACGGAAACACCATATATTTT. It translates to CASSFSRGDNGNTIYF. The V call is TRBV5-1, the J call TRBJ1-3; a weak D match, TRBD1 (5 bases). V dropped 2 bases and J dropped 4 bases, with 16 bases sitting between them. The germline gives CDR1 SGHRS, CDR2 YFSETQ. CDR3 length: 16 residues. The full variable domain, with the rest looked up from reference TRBV5-1 and TRBJ1-3, is KAGVTQTPRYLIKTRGQQVTLSCSPISGHRSVSWYQQTPGQGLQFLFEYFSETQRNKGNFPGRFSGRQFSNSRSEMNVSTLELGDSALYLCASSFSRGDNGNTIYFGEGSWLTVV.

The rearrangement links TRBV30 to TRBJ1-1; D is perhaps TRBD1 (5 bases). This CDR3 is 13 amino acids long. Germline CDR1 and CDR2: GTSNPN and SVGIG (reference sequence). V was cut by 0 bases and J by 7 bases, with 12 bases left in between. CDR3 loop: CAWSVAGTDEAFF. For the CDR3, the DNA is TGTGCCTGGAGTGTGGCCGGGACGGATGAAGCTTTCTTT. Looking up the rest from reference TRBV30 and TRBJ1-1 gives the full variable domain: SQTIHQWPATLVQPVGSPLSLECTVEGTSNPNLYWYRQAAGRGLQLLFYSVGIGQISSEVPQNLSASRPQDRQFILSSKKLLLSDSGFYLCAWSVAGTDEAFFGQGTRLTVV.

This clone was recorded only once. As DNA, the CDR3 is TGTGCCTGGAGTCCGACGGGGGTCACTGGGGCCAACGTCCTGACTTTC. Translation gives CAWSPTGVTGANVLTF. The chain combines TRBV30 with TRBJ2-6; D perhaps matches TRBD2 (6 bases). CDR3 length: 16 amino acids. From germline, CDR1 is GTSNPN and CDR2 SVGIG (reference sequence). Trimming took 2 bases from V and 2 from J, leaving 13 bases between them.